One and the same sample provided the 27 T cell receptor beta chains below, sequenced in a study of CD8 T cells in ankylosing spondylitis. TCRdb reanalysed the 5' RACE reads using MiXCR and keeps one entry per CDR3 protein. The sample lists 100,000 to 150,000 distinct CDR3 sequences, approximately 14% occurring once. The sequenced material came from blood, either unsorted or a sorted T cell fraction (not recorded which). These receptors came from a female donor with ankylosing spondylitis or in good health (not recorded which).

The rearrangement joins TRBV14 to TRBJ2-1; 13 bases fit TRBD2. There are 16 residues in the CDR3. V lost 4 bases, J lost 3 bases, and 3 bases stayed unmatched. Germline CDR1 and CDR2: SGHDN and FVKESK. The CDR3 coding sequence is TGTGCCAGCAGCCTACTAGCGGGGGGGAACTACAATGAGCAGTTCTTC. Translation gives CASSLLAGGNYNEQFF.

As concerns this clonotype: A much larger clone is a single base away; this may be a read error. The rearrangement joins TRBV7-6 to TRBJ2-1; TRBD1 matches 7 bases. This CDR3 spans 16 amino acids. Germline V gene sequence: CDR1 SGHVS, CDR2 FNYEAQ. This chain's CDR3 is CANSLGGQSSYNEQFF. CDR3 in DNA: TGTGCCAACAGCTTAGGGGGACAGTCTTCCTACAATGAGCAGTTCTTC.

This clonotype was recorded a few times. The chain employs TRBV7-2 and TRBJ2-3; D might be TRBD1 (5 bases). Looked up from germline, CDR1 is SGHTA and CDR2 is FQGNSA. This CDR3 region has 13 residues. V lost 3 bases to trimming and J lost 6 bases, with 10 bases between them. The CDR3 sequence is CASSFGARDTQYF. The CDR3 bases are TGTGCCAGCAGCTTTGGGGCCAGGGATACGCAGTATTTT.

The rearrangement uses TRBV12-3 or TRBV12-4 and TRBJ2-3; D might be TRBD2 (6 bases). Deletions cut 6 bases from V and 0 bases from J, with 13 bases between. This CDR3 has 15 residues. The CDR3 DNA is TGTGCCAGCAGCCGCGGGACGGGCAGCACAGATACGCAGTATTTT. This codes for CASSRGTGSTDTQYF.

The gene calls are TRBV15 and TRBJ2-1, with D perhaps matching TRBD1 (6 bases). V was shortened by 1 base and J by 4 bases, with 14 bases between the two germline ends. The CDR3 consists of 16 residues. CDR1 and CDR2 from the germline V gene are LNHNV and YYDKDF (reference sequence). CDR3 DNA sequence: TGTGCCACCAGCAGAGCCCTAGGGGGAGATTACAATGAGCAGTTCTTC. As protein: CATSRALGGDYNEQFF.

A few counts support this clonotype. The rearrangement joins TRBV20-1 to TRBJ2-7; 9 bases are a match to TRBD1. The CDR3 has 14 residues. Looked up from germline, CDR1 is DFQATT and CDR2 is SNEGSKA (reference sequence). Trimming took 1 base from V and 4 from J; bases not matched to a gene: 5. The CDR3 reads CSARVDRGRYEQYF. For the CDR3, the DNA is TGCAGTGCTAGAGTGGACAGGGGAAGGTACGAGCAGTACTTC.

This clonotype was counted a few times. This chain joins TRBV5-6 and TRBJ2-7; no clear D gene. The germline V and J ends were trimmed by 0 bases and 8 bases, with 6 bases remaining between them. Germline CDR1 reads SGHDT; CDR2 reads YYEEEE. This CDR3 is 11 amino acids long. The CDR3 DNA follows: TGTGCCAGCAGCTTGGACGGACAGCAGTACTTC. Protein: CASSLDGQQYF.

The sample holds a few counts of this clonotype. The chain is built from TRBV29-1 and TRBJ2-7; 8 nucleotides agree with TRBD1. J was trimmed by 5 bases and V by 5 bases; bases with no gene match: 5. Germline values: CDR1 SQVTM, CDR2 ANQGSEA. The CDR3 runs to 12 residues. This CDR3 reads CSVSDRDNEQYF. CDR3 coding DNA: TGCAGCGTTTCGGACAGGGACAACGAGCAGTACTTC.

This clonotype was seen a few times. Compared with germline, one end of the junction differs, possibly owing to a read error. The chain has TRBV20-1 and TRBJ2-6, with 11 bases aligning to TRBD1. Germline values: CDR1 DFQATT, CDR2 SNEGSKA (reference sequence). This CDR3 is 16 amino acids long. The CDR3: CSAGQGAYSGANGLTF. CDR3 bases: TGCAGTGCTGGACAGGGGGCATACTCTGGGGCCAACGGCCTGACTTTC.

CDR3: CASSRPYYSSYNEQFF. DNA for the CDR3: TGTGCCAGCAGCCGACCCTATTATAGCTCCTACAATGAGCAGTTCTTC. This chain connects TRBV7-9 to TRBJ2-1; unclear D gene. The CDR3 covers 16 residues. In germline, CDR1 is SEHNR, CDR2 FQNEAQ (reference sequence). V was cut by 5 bases and J by 0 bases, with 14 bases left in between.

This clonotype has just a few counts. The rearrangement links TRBV7-6 to TRBJ2-1; D remains ambiguous. Trimming stripped 2 bases from V and 0 bases from J, with 5 bases between. Germline values: CDR1 SGHVS, CDR2 FNYEAQ. This CDR3 spans 14 amino acids. CDR3 in amino acids: CASSLRSSYNEQFF. CDR3 sequence (DNA): TGTGCCAGCAGCTTACGGAGCTCCTACAATGAGCAGTTCTTC. The whole variable domain, filled in from reference TRBV7-6 and TRBJ2-1, reads GAGVSQSPRYKVTKRGQDVALRCDPISGHVSLYWYRQALGQGPEFLTYFNYEAQQDKSGLPNDRFSAERPEGSISTLTIQRTEQRDSAMYRCASSLRSSYNEQFFGPGTRLTVL.

The sample holds many counts of this clonotype. CDR3 bases: TGCGCCAGCAGCTTGTCCAGGGACATGAACACTGAAGCTTTCTTT. Amino acids: CASSLSRDMNTEAFF. This chain connects TRBV5-1 to TRBJ1-1; tentatively, D is TRBD1 (6 bases). Deletions cut 1 base from V and 0 bases from J, with 10 bases between. The CDR3 contains 15 residues. Germline CDR1 reads SGHRS; CDR2 reads YFSETQ.

This clonotype was counted once. A much larger clone sits a single nucleotide away, making a read error possible. The rearrangement joins TRBV12-3 or TRBV12-4 to TRBJ2-3, with D possibly matching TRBD2 (5 bases). The CDR3 totals 11 residues. CDR3 DNA: TGTGTCAGCAAGAGGGCAGATACGCAGTATTTT. Its protein is CVSKRADTQYF.

This clonotype is a singleton in its sample. The V and J genes are TRBV7-9 and TRBJ2-7; 7 positions agree with TRBD2. V lost 6 bases and J lost 4; bases outside the gene matches: 9. Germline V lookup: CDR1 SEHNR, CDR2 FQNEAQ (reference sequence). The CDR3 has 14 residues. The CDR3 DNA follows: TGTGCCAGCAGACGACTCGAGGGACTATACGAGCAGTACTTC. Translated: CASRRLEGLYEQYF.

There are a few counts of this clonotype. CDR3 coding DNA: TGTGCCAGCACCCGAGTAGGACTAGCGGGAGGTCGCAATGAGCAGTTCTTC. Its protein product is CASTRVGLAGGRNEQFF. V gene TRBV3-1 combines with J gene TRBJ2-1, with 14 bases matching TRBD2. Germline values: CDR1 LGHDT, CDR2 YNNKEL (reference sequence). The CDR3 has 17 amino acids. Unmatched junction bases numbered 11, after V lost 7 bases and J lost 6 bases.

This clonotype was observed at least ten times. The chain couples TRBV11-2 to TRBJ2-2, with 12 nucleotides matching TRBD2. The CDR3 loop spans 17 amino acids. V shed 2 bases, J shed 4 bases, and the junction held 5 bases outside the gene matches. Germline V gene sequence: CDR1 SGHAT, CDR2 FQNNGV. For the CDR3, the DNA is TGTGCCAGCAGCTTACCTAGCGGGGGGGCCTCCACCGGGGAGCTGTTTTTT. Translation gives CASSLPSGGASTGELFF. The full variable domain, rest sourced from reference TRBV11-2 and TRBJ2-2, is EAGVAQSPRYKIIEKRQSVAFWCNPISGHATLYWYQQILGQGPKLLIQFQNNGVVDDSQLPKDRFSAERLKGVDSTLKIQPAKLEDSAVYLCASSLPSGGASTGELFFGEGSRLTVL.

This clonotype was recorded many times. The chain uses TRBV5-1 and TRBJ2-7; TRBD1 aligns across 7 bases. Germline V gives CDR1 SGHRS, CDR2 YFSETQ. V was clipped by 3 bases and J by 1 base; unmatched bases: 10. This CDR3 has 16 amino acids. CDR3: CASSSYEGQRSYEQYF. The CDR3 nucleotides read TGCGCCAGCAGCTCCTATGAGGGACAGAGATCCTACGAGCAGTACTTC.

The rearrangement joins TRBV10-3 to TRBJ2-1; D unresolved. The CDR3 is 13 amino acids. Germline loops: CDR1 ENHRY, CDR2 SYGVKD. Trimming left V 5 bases short and J 7 bases short, with 12 bases between. CDR3 coding DNA: TGTGCCATCAGTTCGGTGGGCGGAAATGAGCAGTTCTTC. Amino acid sequence: CAISSVGGNEQFF.

Only a few counts were recorded for this clonotype. The rearrangement links TRBV2 to TRBJ2-1; D unresolved. This CDR3 contains 13 residues. Trimming took 5 bases from V and 6 from J, leaving 11 bases between them. CDR1 is SNHLY, CDR2 FYNNEI, per germline. The CDR3 protein is CASSLELGNEQFF. In DNA, the CDR3 is TGTGCCAGCAGTCTGGAGTTGGGCAATGAGCAGTTCTTC.

This clonotype was counted ten times or more. V usage is TRBV20-1 and J usage is TRBJ2-7; D not certain. The V end was cut by 3 bases, the J end by 5 bases, with 11 bases between. The CDR3 runs 12 residues. Per the germline V gene, CDR1 is DFQATT and CDR2 is SNEGSKA (reference sequence). CDR3 amino acids: CSASKTGNEQYF. The CDR3 bases are TGCAGTGCTAGCAAAACTGGAAACGAGCAGTACTTC.

As regards this clonotype: Being one base from a much bigger clone, this may be a read error. This sequence joins TRBV3-1 and TRBJ2-7; D gene unclear. CDR3 length: 11 residues. CDR1 is LGHDT and CDR2 is YNNKEL in the germline V gene (reference sequence). Here the CDR3 reads CAGSRYYEQYF. The CDR3 DNA reads as TGTGCCGGCAGCCGATACTACGAGCAGTACTTC.

The gene calls are TRBV7-6 and TRBJ2-1; possible D gene TRBD1, 5 bases. CDR1 and CDR2 (germline): SGHVS, FNYEAQ. The CDR3 is made up of 16 amino acids. Trimming took off 4 bases at V and 4 bases at J, with 17 bases between the two ends. The chain's CDR3 is CASSSTTGKGYNEQFF. The CDR3 coding sequence is TGTGCCAGCAGCTCAACGACCGGAAAGGGGTACAATGAGCAGTTCTTC. Looking up the rest from reference TRBV7-6 and TRBJ2-1 gives the full variable domain: GAGVSQSPRYKVTKRGQDVALRCDPISGHVSLYWYRQALGQGPEFLTYFNYEAQQDKSGLPNDRFSAERPEGSISTLTIQRTEQRDSAMYRCASSSTTGKGYNEQFFGPGTRLTVL.

This clonotype was observed a handful of times. The CDR3 nucleotides read TGTGCCAGCACCCCTCAGGGATTCGAAGCTTTCTTT. Protein product: CASTPQGFEAFF. V is TRBV6-1 and J is TRBJ1-1; D is possibly TRBD1 (5 bases). CDR1 and CDR2 (germline): MNHNS, SASEGT. The CDR3 is made up of 12 amino acids. The V end was cut by 7 bases, the J end by 8 bases, with 14 bases between.

The chain is built from TRBV5-1 and TRBJ2-6, with D unresolved. The germline V and J ends were trimmed by 0 bases and 0 bases, with 16 bases remaining between them. This CDR3 is 19 amino acids long. Germline assignment: CDR1 SGHRS and CDR2 YFSETQ. The CDR3 here is CASSLDTQLSLSGANVLTF. DNA for the CDR3: TGCGCCAGCAGCTTGGACACACAGCTGAGCCTCTCTGGGGCCAACGTCCTGACTTTC.

The chain carries TRBV7-9 and TRBJ2-7, with D perhaps matching TRBD1 or TRBD2 (5 bases each). V shed 5 bases and J shed 7 bases, with 18 bases lying between them. CDR3 size: 14 residues. Germline lookup yields CDR1 SEHNR and CDR2 FQNEAQ (reference sequence). CDR3 in DNA: TGTGCCAGCAGCACCAGGGAGAGGGCCTGGGAGCAGTACTTC. Protein product: CASSTRERAWEQYF.

In its sample, this clonotype was seen a few times. The chain couples TRBV18 to TRBJ1-1; no clear D gene. The germline V gene has CDR1 KGHSH and CDR2 LQKENI. CDR3 length equals 15 residues. V lost 2 bases and J lost 1, with 11 bases in between. The CDR3 region is CASSPGWQSNTEAFF. The CDR3 region has the DNA TGTGCCAGCTCACCAGGATGGCAATCGAACACTGAAGCTTTCTTT.

The chain uses TRBV7-7 and TRBJ2-1, with 9 bases aligning to TRBD2. The CDR3 totals 14 residues. The germline V gene has CDR1 SSHAT and CDR2 FNYEAQ (reference sequence). The chain's CDR3 is CTSSLELAGHEQFF. CDR3 DNA: TGTACTAGCAGCTTAGAACTAGCGGGCCATGAGCAGTTCTTC.